This is a list of T cell receptor beta chains from one sample in a study of naive and memory T cell subsets. TCRdb redid the calling of the UMI-ligation and nested PCR reads with MiXCR, one entry per CDR3 protein. The sample lists 95,000 to 110,000 distinct CDR3 sequences, 14% occurring once. The sequencing sample was made of naive CD8+ T cells from blood. The receptor source for this set is a human donor in good health. Both conserved end residues are part of each CDR3. D genes are given only for firm matches. Clone sizes are given selectively: once, few, many, or a class where the clone is expanded.

d_gene: TRBD2; abundance: few; v_gene: TRBV7-9; j_gene: TRBJ2-7; CDR3nt: TGTGCCAGCAGCTTCTCCTCGGGACTAGCGGAGTCCTACGAGCAGTACTTC; CDR3aa: CASSFSSGLAESYEQYF
d_gene: -; abundance: medium-sized; v_gene: TRBV5-4; j_gene: TRBJ2-5; CDR3nt: TGTGCCAGCAGCTACTTAGAGACCCAGTACTTC; CDR3aa: CASSYLETQYF
d_gene: TRBD2; abundance: few; v_gene: TRBV5-6; j_gene: TRBJ2-1; CDR3nt: TGTGCCAGCAGCTCCCTCGGGACTAGCAATGAGCAGTTCTTC; CDR3aa: CASSSLGTSNEQFF
d_gene: -; abundance: -; v_gene: TRBV5-5; j_gene: TRBJ2-1; CDR3nt: TGTGCCAGCGTCCTGAATAGGGAGTTCTTC; CDR3aa: CASVLNREFF
d_gene: TRBD2; abundance: few; v_gene: TRBV3-1; j_gene: TRBJ2-5; CDR3nt: TGTGCCAGCAGCCCGTACTCTAGCGGCGAGGAGACCCAGTACTTC; CDR3aa: CASSPYSSGEETQYF
d_gene: -; abundance: -; v_gene: TRBV9; j_gene: TRBJ1-1; CDR3nt: TGTGCCAGCAGCGTAGCCAACAGGTCTTTCTTT; CDR3aa: CASSVANRSFF
d_gene: TRBD1; abundance: -; v_gene: TRBV27; j_gene: TRBJ2-1; CDR3nt: TGTGCCAGCAGTTCCCACCCGACAGGGACCCAGTCGCGAGAGCAGTTCTTC; CDR3aa: CASSSHPTGTQSREQFF
d_gene: -; abundance: many; v_gene: TRBV28; j_gene: TRBJ1-3; CDR3nt: TGTGCCAGCAGTTCGATTGGGTACTCTGGAAACACCATATATTTT; CDR3aa: CASSSIGYSGNTIYF
d_gene: -; abundance: few; v_gene: TRBV2; j_gene: TRBJ1-2; CDR3nt: TGTGCCAGCAGTGAAATAGAAGGACGGCCTTACTATGGCTACACCTTC; CDR3aa: CASSEIEGRPYYGYTF
d_gene: -; abundance: -; v_gene: TRBV7-9; j_gene: TRBJ2-7; CDR3nt: TGTGCCAGCAGCTTAGAAGCAGGGTGGGACGAGCAGTACTTC; CDR3aa: CASSLEAGWDEQYF
d_gene: TRBD2; abundance: -; v_gene: TRBV2; j_gene: TRBJ2-1; CDR3nt: TGTGCCATCGATCCCTTACTAGCGGAGAGCTCCTACAATGAGCAGTTCTTC; CDR3aa: CAIDPLLAESSYNEQFF
d_gene: TRBD2; abundance: -; v_gene: TRBV6-1; j_gene: TRBJ2-5; CDR3nt: TGTGCCAGCAAGAAATCGACGCATGGATCGGTTATAGGCGGGAGTTTTTTCGGGACCCAGTACTTC; CDR3aa: CASKKSTHGSVIGGSFFGTQYF
d_gene: TRBD2; abundance: few; v_gene: TRBV4-2; j_gene: TRBJ2-3; CDR3nt: TGTGCCAGCAGCCAAGTAGGGCGGGAGCCGGCCACAGATACGCAGTATTTT; CDR3aa: CASSQVGREPATDTQYF
d_gene: -; abundance: -; v_gene: TRBV4-2; j_gene: TRBJ2-1; CDR3nt: TGTGCCAGCAGCAAGCTTGGAGGGGACCCCATCTACAATGAGCAGTTCTTC; CDR3aa: CASSKLGGDPIYNEQFF
d_gene: -; abundance: -; v_gene: TRBV4-1; j_gene: TRBJ2-1; CDR3nt: TGCGCCAGCAGCCAAGGGCCTATGCTTGAGTCGCTCTTC; CDR3aa: CASSQGPMLESLF
d_gene: -; abundance: -; v_gene: TRBV6-2/TRBV6-3; j_gene: TRBJ2-1; CDR3nt: TGTGCCAGCGGACTAATAGGGGGGGAGTTCTTC; CDR3aa: CASGLIGGEFF
d_gene: -; abundance: -; v_gene: TRBV6-5; j_gene: TRBJ2-7; CDR3nt: TGTGCCAGCAGTTACGGGGGACGTCGGGGCGAGCAGTACTTC; CDR3aa: CASSYGGRRGEQYF
d_gene: -; abundance: few; v_gene: TRBV19; j_gene: TRBJ2-6; CDR3nt: TGTGCCAGTACCCTAGGTGGGGCCAACGTCCTGACTTTC; CDR3aa: CASTLGGANVLTF
d_gene: TRBD2; abundance: few; v_gene: TRBV12-3/TRBV12-4; j_gene: TRBJ2-3; CDR3nt: TGTGCCAGCAGTTTCGTTTCTAGCGGGTTTAGCACAGATACGCAGTATTTT; CDR3aa: CASSFVSSGFSTDTQYF
d_gene: -; abundance: few; v_gene: TRBV12-3/TRBV12-4; j_gene: TRBJ2-7; CDR3nt: TGTGCCAGCAGTTTGTGGGTTTCCTACGAGCAGTACTTC; CDR3aa: CASSLWVSYEQYF
d_gene: -; abundance: few; v_gene: TRBV7-6; j_gene: TRBJ1-1; CDR3nt: TGTGCCAGCAGCTTAGCCTATGGGGTGCGGGGACGGAACACTGAAGCTTTCTTT; CDR3aa: CASSLAYGVRGRNTEAFF
d_gene: TRBD1; abundance: few; v_gene: TRBV19; j_gene: TRBJ2-7; CDR3nt: TGTGCCAGTACTCCGGGACAGGGCTCCTACGAGCAGTACTTC; CDR3aa: CASTPGQGSYEQYF
d_gene: -; abundance: few; v_gene: TRBV29-1; j_gene: TRBJ2-1; CDR3nt: TGCAGCGTTGGTGGTTGGGGTCTTGTCGATGAGCAGTTCTTC; CDR3aa: CSVGGWGLVDEQFF
d_gene: TRBD1; abundance: few; v_gene: TRBV5-5; j_gene: TRBJ2-2; CDR3nt: TGTGCCAGCAGCTTCTCAGGGACAGCGAACACCGGGGAGCTGTTTTTT; CDR3aa: CASSFSGTANTGELFF
d_gene: TRBD2; abundance: -; v_gene: TRBV7-8; j_gene: TRBJ2-7; CDR3nt: TGTGCCAGCAGCTTTGCGTTGACTAGCGGGAGTAACGAGCAGTACTTC; CDR3aa: CASSFALTSGSNEQYF